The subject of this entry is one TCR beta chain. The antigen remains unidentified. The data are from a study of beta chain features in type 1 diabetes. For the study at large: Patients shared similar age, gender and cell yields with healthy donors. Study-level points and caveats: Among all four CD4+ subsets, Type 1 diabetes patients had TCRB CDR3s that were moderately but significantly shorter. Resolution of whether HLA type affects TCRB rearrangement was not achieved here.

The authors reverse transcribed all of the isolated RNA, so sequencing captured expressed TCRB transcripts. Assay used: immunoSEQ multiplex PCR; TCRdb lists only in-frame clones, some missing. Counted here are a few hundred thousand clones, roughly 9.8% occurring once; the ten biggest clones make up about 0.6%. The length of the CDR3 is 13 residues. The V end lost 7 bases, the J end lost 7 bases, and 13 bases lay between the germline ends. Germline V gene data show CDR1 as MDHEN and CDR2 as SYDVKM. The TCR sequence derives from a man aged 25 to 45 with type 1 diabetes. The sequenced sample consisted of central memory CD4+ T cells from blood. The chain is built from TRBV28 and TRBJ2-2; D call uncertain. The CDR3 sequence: CASTLKGHGELFF. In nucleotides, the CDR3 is TGTGCCAGCACCCTTAAAGGGCACGGGGAGCTGTTTTTT.